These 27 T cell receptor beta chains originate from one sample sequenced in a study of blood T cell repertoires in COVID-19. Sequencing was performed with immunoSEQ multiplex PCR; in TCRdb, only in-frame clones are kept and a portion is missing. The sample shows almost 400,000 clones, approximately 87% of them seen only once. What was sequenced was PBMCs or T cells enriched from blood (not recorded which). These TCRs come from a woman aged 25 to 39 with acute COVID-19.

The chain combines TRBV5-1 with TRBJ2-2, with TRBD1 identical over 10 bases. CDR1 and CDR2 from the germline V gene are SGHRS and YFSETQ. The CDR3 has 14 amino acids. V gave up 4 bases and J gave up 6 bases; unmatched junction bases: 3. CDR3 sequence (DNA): TGCGCCAGCAGCCCTGGACAGGGGGCCGGGGAGCTGTTTTTT. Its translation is CASSPGQGAGELFF.

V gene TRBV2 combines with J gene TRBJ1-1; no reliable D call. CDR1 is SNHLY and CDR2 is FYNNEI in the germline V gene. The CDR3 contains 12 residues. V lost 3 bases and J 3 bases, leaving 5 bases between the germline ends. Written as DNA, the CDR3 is TGTGCCAGCAGTGACTTAGACACTGAAGCTTTCTTT. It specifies CASSDLDTEAFF.

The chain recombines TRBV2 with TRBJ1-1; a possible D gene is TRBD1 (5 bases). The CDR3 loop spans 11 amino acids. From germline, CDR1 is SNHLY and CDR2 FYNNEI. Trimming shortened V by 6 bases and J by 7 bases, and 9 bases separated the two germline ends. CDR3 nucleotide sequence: TGTGCCAGCAGGATTGACAGTGAAGCTTTCTTT. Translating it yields CASRIDSEAFF.

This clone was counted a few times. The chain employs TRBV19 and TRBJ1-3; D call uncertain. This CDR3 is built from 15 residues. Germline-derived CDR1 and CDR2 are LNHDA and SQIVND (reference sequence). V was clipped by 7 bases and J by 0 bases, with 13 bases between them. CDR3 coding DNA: TGTGCCAGTACACGGCCTGACTTCTCTGGAAACACCATATATTTT. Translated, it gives CASTRPDFSGNTIYF.

The CDR3 protein is CASSVGPWETQYF. The CDR3 DNA is TGTGCCAGCAGCGTTGGGCCCTGGGAGACCCAGTACTTC. The chain carries TRBV9 and TRBJ2-5; D call uncertain. V dropped 2 bases and J dropped 5 bases, with 10 bases sitting between them. This CDR3 has 13 residues. The germline V gene has CDR1 SGDLS and CDR2 YYNGEE.

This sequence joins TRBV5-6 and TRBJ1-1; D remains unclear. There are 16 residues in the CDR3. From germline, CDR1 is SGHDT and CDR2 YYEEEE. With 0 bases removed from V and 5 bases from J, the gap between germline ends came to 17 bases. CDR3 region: CASSLDGKATETEAFF. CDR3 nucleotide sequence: TGTGCCAGCAGCTTGGACGGGAAAGCAACGGAGACTGAAGCTTTCTTT.

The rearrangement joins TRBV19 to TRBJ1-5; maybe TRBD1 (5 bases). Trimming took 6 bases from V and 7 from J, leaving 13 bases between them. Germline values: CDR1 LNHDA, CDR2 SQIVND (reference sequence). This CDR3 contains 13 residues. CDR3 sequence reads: CASSWGSLQPQHF. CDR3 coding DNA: TGTGCCAGTAGCTGGGGCAGTTTACAGCCCCAGCATTTT.

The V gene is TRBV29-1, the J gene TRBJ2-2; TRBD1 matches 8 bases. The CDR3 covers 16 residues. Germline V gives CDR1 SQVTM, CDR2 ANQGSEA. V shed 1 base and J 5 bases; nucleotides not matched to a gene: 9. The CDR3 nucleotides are TGCAGCGTTGAAGTGCGCAGGGGGCTTAATACCGGGGAGCTGTTTTTT. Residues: CSVEVRRGLNTGELFF.

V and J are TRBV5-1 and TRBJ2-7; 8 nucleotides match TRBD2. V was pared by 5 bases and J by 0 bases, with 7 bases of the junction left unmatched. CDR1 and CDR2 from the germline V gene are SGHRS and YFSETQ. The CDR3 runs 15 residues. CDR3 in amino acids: CASRPGLETSYEQYF. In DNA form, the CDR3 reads TGCGCCAGCAGACCGGGACTAGAAACCTCCTACGAGCAGTACTTC.

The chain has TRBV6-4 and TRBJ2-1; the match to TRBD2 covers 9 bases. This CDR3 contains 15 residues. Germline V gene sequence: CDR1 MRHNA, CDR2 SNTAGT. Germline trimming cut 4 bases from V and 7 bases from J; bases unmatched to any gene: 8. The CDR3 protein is CASSVAGEPTNEQFF. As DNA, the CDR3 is TGTGCCAGCAGTGTAGCGGGGGAGCCGACTAATGAGCAGTTCTTC.

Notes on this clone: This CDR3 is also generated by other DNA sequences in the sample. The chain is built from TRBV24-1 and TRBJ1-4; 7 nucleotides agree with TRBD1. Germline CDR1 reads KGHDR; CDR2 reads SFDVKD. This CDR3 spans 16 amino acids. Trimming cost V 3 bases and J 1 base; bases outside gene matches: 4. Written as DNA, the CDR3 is TGTGCCACCAGTGATCCGCGACAGGGAACTAATGAAAAACTGTTTTTT. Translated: CATSDPRQGTNEKLFF.

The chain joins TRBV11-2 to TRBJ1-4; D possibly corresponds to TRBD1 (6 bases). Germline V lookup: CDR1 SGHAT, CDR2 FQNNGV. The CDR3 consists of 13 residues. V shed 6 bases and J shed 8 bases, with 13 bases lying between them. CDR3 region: CASRGQLGEKLFF. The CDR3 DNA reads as TGTGCCAGCAGAGGACAGTTGGGAGAAAAACTGTTTTTT.

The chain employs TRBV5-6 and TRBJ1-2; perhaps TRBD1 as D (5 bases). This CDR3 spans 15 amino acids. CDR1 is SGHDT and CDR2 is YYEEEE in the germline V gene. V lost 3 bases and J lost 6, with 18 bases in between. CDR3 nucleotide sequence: TGTGCCAGCAGCTATGGACACTCCCGGAACCATGGCTACACCTTC. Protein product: CASSYGHSRNHGYTF.

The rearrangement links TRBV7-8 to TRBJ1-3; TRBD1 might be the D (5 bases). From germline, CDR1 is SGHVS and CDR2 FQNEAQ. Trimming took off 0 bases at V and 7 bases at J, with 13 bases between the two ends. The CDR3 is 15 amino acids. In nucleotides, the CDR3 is TGTGCCAGCAGCTTAGCTGCAGGGTCGGGCAACACCATATATTTT. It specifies CASSLAAGSGNTIYF.

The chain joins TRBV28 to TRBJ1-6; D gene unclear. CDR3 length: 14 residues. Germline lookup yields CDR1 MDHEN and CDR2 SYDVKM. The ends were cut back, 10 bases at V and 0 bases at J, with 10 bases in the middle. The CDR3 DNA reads TGTGCCACCCGGGATGCCTCCTATAATTCACCCCTCCACTTT. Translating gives CATRDASYNSPLHF.

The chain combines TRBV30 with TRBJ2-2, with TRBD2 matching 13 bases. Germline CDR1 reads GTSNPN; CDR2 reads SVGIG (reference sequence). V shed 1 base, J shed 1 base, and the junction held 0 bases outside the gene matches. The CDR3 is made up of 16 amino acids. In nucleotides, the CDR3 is TGTGCCTGGAGTGGGACTAGCGGGGGGAACACCGGGGAGCTGTTTTTT. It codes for CAWSGTSGGNTGELFF. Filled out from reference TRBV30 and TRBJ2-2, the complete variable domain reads SQTIHQWPATLVQPVGSPLSLECTVEGTSNPNLYWYRQAAGRGLQLLFYSVGIGQISSEVPQNLSASRPQDRQFILSSKKLLLSDSGFYLCAWSGTSGGNTGELFFGEGSRLTVL.

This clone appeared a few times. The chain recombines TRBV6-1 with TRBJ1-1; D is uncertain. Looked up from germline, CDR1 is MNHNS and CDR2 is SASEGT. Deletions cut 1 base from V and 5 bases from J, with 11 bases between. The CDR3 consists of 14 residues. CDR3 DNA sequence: TGTGCCAGCAGTGAAGGAGGGAAGGCGACTGAAGCTTTCTTT. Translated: CASSEGGKATEAFF.

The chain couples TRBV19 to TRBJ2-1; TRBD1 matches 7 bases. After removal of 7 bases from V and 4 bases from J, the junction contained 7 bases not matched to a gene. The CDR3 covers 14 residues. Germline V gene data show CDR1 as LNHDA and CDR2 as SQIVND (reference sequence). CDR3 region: CASTRDSFYNEQFF. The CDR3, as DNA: TGTGCCAGTACCCGGGACAGCTTTTACAATGAGCAGTTCTTC.

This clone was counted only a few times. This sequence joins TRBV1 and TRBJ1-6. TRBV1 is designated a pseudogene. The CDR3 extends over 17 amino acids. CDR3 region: CTSSKGDGSSYNSPLHF. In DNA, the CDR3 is TGCACCAGCAGTAAGGGAGACGGGAGCTCCTATAATTCACCCCTCCACTTT.

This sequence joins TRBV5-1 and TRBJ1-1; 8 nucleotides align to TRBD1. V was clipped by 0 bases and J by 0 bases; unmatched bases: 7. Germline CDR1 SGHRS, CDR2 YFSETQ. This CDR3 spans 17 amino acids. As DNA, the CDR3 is TGCGCCAGCAGCTTGGCTGGGACAGGAGGTATGAACACTGAAGCTTTCTTT. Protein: CASSLAGTGGMNTEAFF.

CDR3: CASTKGDGRNEKLFF. In nucleotides, the CDR3 is TGTGCCAGCACCAAGGGAGACGGAAGAAATGAAAAACTGTTTTTT. This chain joins TRBV3-1 (or the pseudogene TRBV3-2) and TRBJ1-4; D gene ambiguous. The CDR3 has 15 amino acids. V gave up 7 bases and J gave up 5 bases, with 17 bases separating them. From germline, CDR1 is LGHDT and CDR2 YNNKEL (reference sequence).

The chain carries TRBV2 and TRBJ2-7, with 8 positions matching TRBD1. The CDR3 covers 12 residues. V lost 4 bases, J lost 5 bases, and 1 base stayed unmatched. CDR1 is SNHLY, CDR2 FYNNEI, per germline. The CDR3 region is CASSGQGHEQYF. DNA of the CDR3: TGTGCCAGCAGTGGACAGGGGCACGAGCAGTACTTC.

The CDR3 nucleotides read TGCGCCAGCAGCCAACGGACAGGGGGTAGCAATCAGCCCCAGCATTTT. This translates into CASSQRTGGSNQPQHF. The chain links TRBV4-1 to TRBJ1-5; 10 nucleotides agree with TRBD1. The germline CDR1 and CDR2 sequences are MGHRA and YSYEKL. The CDR3 is 16 residues long. After removal of 2 bases from V and 0 bases from J, the junction contained 1 base not matched to a gene.

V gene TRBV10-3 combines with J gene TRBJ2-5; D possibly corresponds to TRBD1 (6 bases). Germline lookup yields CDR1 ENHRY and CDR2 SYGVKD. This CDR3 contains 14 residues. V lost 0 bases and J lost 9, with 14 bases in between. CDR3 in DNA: TGTGCCATCAGTGAGTCAACGACAGGAGGTCCCCAGTACTTC. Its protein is CAISESTTGGPQYF.

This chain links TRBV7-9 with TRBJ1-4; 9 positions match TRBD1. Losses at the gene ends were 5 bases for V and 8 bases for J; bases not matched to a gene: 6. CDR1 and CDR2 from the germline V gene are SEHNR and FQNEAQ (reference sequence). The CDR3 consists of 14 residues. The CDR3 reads CASSGTGPREKLFF. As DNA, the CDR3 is TGTGCCAGCAGCGGGACAGGGCCACGGGAAAAACTGTTTTTT.

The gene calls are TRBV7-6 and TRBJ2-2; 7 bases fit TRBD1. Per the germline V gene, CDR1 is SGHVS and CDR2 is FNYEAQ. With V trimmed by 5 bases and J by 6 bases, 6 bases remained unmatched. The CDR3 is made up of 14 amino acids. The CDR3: CASSGLQGSGELFF. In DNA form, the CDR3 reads TGTGCCAGCAGCGGGTTACAGGGGTCCGGGGAGCTGTTTTTT.

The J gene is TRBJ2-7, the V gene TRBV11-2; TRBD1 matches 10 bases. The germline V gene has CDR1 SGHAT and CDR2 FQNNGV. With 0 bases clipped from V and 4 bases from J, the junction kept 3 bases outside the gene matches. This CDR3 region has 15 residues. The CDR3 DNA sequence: TGTGCCAGCAGCTTAGAATGGACAGGGGGTTACGAGCAGTACTTC. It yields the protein CASSLEWTGGYEQYF.